One sample yielded the 22 T cell receptor beta chains listed below, sequenced in a study of shared clonotypes between healthy human individuals. Measured with immunoSEQ multiplex PCR; TCRdb has only the in-frame clones, and not every one. Altogether approximately 470,000 clones are present, 70% to 80% being singletons, with the ten largest covering 12%. The sequenced sample consisted of PBMCs. These receptor sequences come from a woman aged 40-49 years in good health. Some clones in this sample may be carry-over from other donors' samples.

This clone was picked up one time. The chain employs TRBV4-1 and TRBJ2-7; 7 bases map to TRBD2. CDR3 length: 16 residues. V lost 1 base, J lost 4 bases, and 10 bases stayed unmatched. The germline V gene encodes CDR1 MGHRA and CDR2 YSYEKL. The DNA for the CDR3 is TGCGCCAGCAGCCAAGGTCCGGCTAGCGGAAAATACGAGCAGTACTTC. Translated, it gives CASSQGPASGKYEQYF.

The gene calls are TRBV30 and TRBJ2-7; 9 bases match TRBD1. V was clipped by 2 bases and J by 2 bases; unmatched bases: 4. Germline CDR1 GTSNPN, CDR2 SVGIG (reference sequence). The CDR3 runs 14 residues. The CDR3 is CAWSTGTGTYEQYF. CDR3 nucleotide sequence: TGTGCCTGGAGTACCGGGACAGGGACCTACGAGCAGTACTTC.

The chain combines TRBV7-9 with TRBJ1-3, with unresolved D. This CDR3 has 15 residues. CDR1 SEHNR and CDR2 FQNEAQ come from the germline V gene (reference sequence). Trimming pared 5 bases from V and 0 bases from J, leaving 11 bases between. Written as DNA, the CDR3 is TGTGCCAGCAGCAAGGACGGAGACTCTGGAAACACCATATATTTT. It encodes CASSKDGDSGNTIYF.

The chain has TRBV2 and TRBJ2-1; TRBD2 matches 8 bases. The CDR3 loop spans 16 amino acids. V lost 6 bases to trimming and J lost 0 bases; unmatched junction nucleotides: 7. CDR1 SNHLY and CDR2 FYNNEI come from the germline V gene. The DNA for the CDR3 is TGTGCCAGCAGCGTTACTAGCGGAAGCTCCTACAATGAGCAGTTCTTC. The encoded protein is CASSVTSGSSYNEQFF.

V usage is TRBV28 and J usage is TRBJ2-7; D uncertain. Trimming removed 5 bases from V and 5 bases from J, with 10 bases in between. The CDR3 length is 12 residues. CDR1 MDHEN and CDR2 SYDVKM come from the germline V gene. The CDR3 loop is CASSSGPHEQYF. The CDR3 nucleotides are TGTGCCAGCAGTAGTGGGCCCCACGAGCAGTACTTC.

The gene calls are TRBV27 and TRBJ2-7; TRBD1 aligns across 8 bases. Germline V gene sequence: CDR1 MNHEY, CDR2 SMNVEV (reference sequence). Germline trimming cut 5 bases from V and 0 bases from J; bases unmatched to any gene: 6. The CDR3 loop spans 15 amino acids. CDR3 nucleotide sequence: TGTGCCAGCAGTGTCTACAGGGGGAACTCCTACGAGCAGTACTTC. This translates into CASSVYRGNSYEQYF.

This clone was observed a single time. The J gene is TRBJ2-5, the V gene TRBV9; no clear D. There are 12 residues in the CDR3. Germline V gene data show CDR1 as SGDLS and CDR2 as YYNGEE. Trimming left V 5 bases short and J 7 bases short, with 12 bases between. This CDR3 reads CASSDRSRTQYF. In nucleotides, the CDR3 is TGTGCCAGCAGTGATAGGTCCCGGACCCAGTACTTC.

CDR3: CASKGTPSSYNEQFF. In DNA form, the CDR3 reads TGTGCCAGCAAGGGGACTCCGAGCTCCTACAATGAGCAGTTCTTC. This chain joins TRBV6-1 and TRBJ2-1; perhaps TRBD2 as D (6 bases). Germline V gene lookup returns CDR1 MNHNS and CDR2 SASEGT. Deletions cut 7 bases from V and 0 bases from J, with 13 bases between. The CDR3 is 15 residues long.

This chain's CDR3 is CASSRGSSGNTIYF. In DNA, the CDR3 is TGTGCCAGCAGCCGGGGGAGCTCTGGAAACACCATATATTTT. This rearrangement joins TRBV11-2 to TRBJ1-3, with D maybe TRBD1 (5 bases). The CDR3 totals 14 residues. V shed 5 bases and J shed 0 bases, with 8 bases lying between them. Germline V gives CDR1 SGHAT, CDR2 FQNNGV.

As for this clone: A read error is possible here, since a much larger clone lies one base away. The gene calls are TRBV30 and TRBJ1-2, with D perhaps matching TRBD1 (5 bases). The CDR3 is 13 amino acids. The germline CDR1 and CDR2 sequences are GTSNPN and SVGIG (reference sequence). The ends were cut back, 8 bases at V and 6 bases at J, with 19 bases in the middle. In DNA form, the CDR3 reads TGTGCCCGGTCCACCGGGGCGCGGAATGGCTACACCTTC. This gives the protein CARSTGARNGYTF.

The chain joins TRBV5-1 to TRBJ2-6; D gene ambiguous. Trimming took 2 bases from V and 4 from J, leaving 7 bases between them. CDR1 SGHRS and CDR2 YFSETQ come from the germline V gene. This CDR3 has 14 amino acids. The CDR3 nucleotides are TGCGCCAGCAGCTTCGACTTGGGGGCCAACGTCCTGACTTTC. Translating it yields CASSFDLGANVLTF.

At least ten counts were recorded for this clone. The chain is built from TRBV15 and TRBJ2-5; weak D call: TRBD2 (7 bases). The CDR3 consists of 18 residues. V was pared by 1 base and J by 4 bases, with 22 bases between. Germline V gene lookup returns CDR1 LNHNV and CDR2 YYDKDF (reference sequence). CDR3 coding DNA: TGTGCCACCAGCAGAGTGGGAGGGGGTCGGATATATAGAGAGACCCAGTACTTC. It encodes CATSRVGGGRIYRETQYF.

The V call is TRBV5-1, the J call TRBJ2-2, with 9 nucleotides matching TRBD2. Germline CDR1 SGHRS, CDR2 YFSETQ. V was clipped by 4 bases and J by 4 bases; unmatched bases: 8. The CDR3 is 16 amino acids. CDR3 nucleotides: TGCGCCAGCAGCATTGGCGGGAGGGCCGGCACCGGGGAGCTGTTTTTT. It yields the protein CASSIGGRAGTGELFF.

The CDR3 nucleotides are TGCAGCGTCAGGACAGGAAATCAGCCCCAGCATTTT. Its protein product is CSVRTGNQPQHF. V gene TRBV29-1 combines with J gene TRBJ1-5; the match to TRBD1 covers 7 bases. This CDR3 spans 12 amino acids. Trimming at V came to 6 bases and at J to 4 bases, leaving 3 bases not matched to a gene. Looked up from germline, CDR1 is SQVTM and CDR2 is ANQGSEA.

The genes are TRBV5-5 and TRBJ1-4; 8 bases match TRBD1. V was pared by 3 bases and J by 7 bases, with 5 bases of the junction left unmatched. CDR1 is SGHKS and CDR2 is YYEKEE in the germline V gene (reference sequence). This CDR3 region has 14 residues. This CDR3 is CASSWTGIAEKLFF. CDR3 DNA sequence: TGTGCCAGCAGCTGGACAGGGATCGCTGAAAAACTGTTTTTT.

The chain recombines TRBV7-2 with TRBJ2-7, with 9 bases that match TRBD2. The CDR3 has 15 amino acids. V shed 4 bases and J 3 bases; nucleotides not matched to a gene: 7. Germline V gene lookup returns CDR1 SGHTA and CDR2 FQGNSA. DNA of the CDR3: TGTGCCAGCAGCTCGTTTAGCGGGGGTAGCTACGAGCAGTACTTC. Its translation is CASSSFSGGSYEQYF.

This clone was counted at least ten times. The chain recombines TRBV27 with TRBJ2-7; D is unclear. Germline CDR1 MNHEY, CDR2 SMNVEV (reference sequence). The V gene lost 7 bases and the J gene lost 1 base, with 11 bases spanning the gap. CDR3 length equals 13 residues. The CDR3 reads CASTNWGSYEQYF. Written as DNA, the CDR3 is TGTGCCAGCACCAATTGGGGATCCTACGAGCAGTACTTC.

The rearrangement uses TRBV5-6 and TRBJ2-3; unclear D gene. There are 16 residues in the CDR3. With 0 bases removed from V and 0 bases from J, the gap between germline ends came to 11 bases. CDR1 and CDR2 (germline): SGHDT, YYEEEE. In DNA form, the CDR3 reads TGTGCCAGCAGCTTGGGTCTCACCGCTAGCACAGATACGCAGTATTTT. Amino acid sequence: CASSLGLTASTDTQYF.

V is TRBV6-4 and J is TRBJ2-1, with 9 bases aligning to TRBD1. Looked up from germline, CDR1 is MRHNA and CDR2 is SNTAGT. The CDR3 contains 13 residues. The V and J ends lost 6 bases and 13 bases, in that order; junction bases with no gene match: 10. The CDR3 region has the DNA TGTGCCAGCAGCTCCACAGGGGGCAATGTTCAGTTCTTC. This sequence encodes CASSSTGGNVQFF.

The chain joins TRBV30 to TRBJ2-5; tentative D call: TRBD1 (6 bases). V was cut by 2 bases and J by 5 bases, with 12 bases left in between. CDR1 and CDR2 from the germline V gene are GTSNPN and SVGIG (reference sequence). The CDR3 spans 13 residues. This chain's CDR3 is CAWSLRGLETQYF. CDR3 sequence (DNA): TGTGCCTGGAGTCTAAGGGGGTTGGAGACCCAGTACTTC.

V gene TRBV2 combines with J gene TRBJ2-1, with 9 bases fitting TRBD1. The CDR3 length is 15 residues. Unmatched junction bases numbered 5, after V lost 5 bases and J lost 3 bases. CDR1 is SNHLY and CDR2 is FYNNEI in the germline V gene. The DNA of the CDR3 is TGTGCCAGCAGTCCAGACAGGGGGTACTACAATGAGCAGTTCTTC. Translated, it gives CASSPDRGYYNEQFF.

This rearrangement joins TRBV23-1 to TRBJ1-3; D is ambiguous. TRBV23-1 is placed among ORFs of uncertain function. The CDR3 is made up of 16 amino acids. V shed 4 bases and J shed 2 bases, with 15 bases lying between them. For the CDR3, the DNA is TGCGCCAGCAGTCGAATTAAGACAACTACTGGAAACACCATATATTTT. Its protein product is CASSRIKTTTGNTIYF.